The T cell receptor (beta chain) described here comes from a study of OX40 agonist ivuxolimab in advanced cancers. A note on this clone: Its antigen is not known.

This CDR3 spans 13 amino acids. The V end lost 6 bases, the J end lost 3 bases, and 12 bases lay between the germline ends. CDR1 and CDR2 from the germline V gene are SGHNT and YYREEE (reference sequence). Study results and limitations: Normalized T-cell clonal expansion was also low in some nonresponders.

Produced via immunoSEQ multiplex PCR; TCRdb's table is partial and in-frame only. Of 20,000 or so clones listed, about 79% are singletons. The sequencing used CD4+ or CD8+ T cells sorted from blood, collected in a trial of the OX40 agonist ivuxolimab. The TCR was taken from an adult with an advanced solid tumor such as melanoma, head and neck, liver or kidney cancer. V gene TRBV5-4 combines with J gene TRBJ2-5, with D perhaps assigned TRBD1 or TRBD2 (5 bases each). CDR3 amino acids: CASNPGPKETQYF. The CDR3 nucleotides are TGTGCCAGCAACCCGGGGCCCAAAGAGACCCAGTACTTC.